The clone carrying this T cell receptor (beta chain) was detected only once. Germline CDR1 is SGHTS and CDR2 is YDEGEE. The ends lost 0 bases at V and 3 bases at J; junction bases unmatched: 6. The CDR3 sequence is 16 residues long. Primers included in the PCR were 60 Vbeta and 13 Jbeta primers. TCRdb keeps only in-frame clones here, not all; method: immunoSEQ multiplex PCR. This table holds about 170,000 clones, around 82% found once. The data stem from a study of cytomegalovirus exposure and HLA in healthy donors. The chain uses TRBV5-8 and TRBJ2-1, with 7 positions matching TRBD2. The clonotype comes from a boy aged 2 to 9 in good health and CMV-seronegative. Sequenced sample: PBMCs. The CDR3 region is CASSLEASGLYNEQFF. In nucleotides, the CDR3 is TGTGCCAGCAGCTTGGAAGCTAGCGGCCTCTACAATGAGCAGTTCTTC.